This T cell receptor beta chain appears in the sequencing data of a study of shared clonotypes between healthy human individuals. The V and J ends lost 3 bases and 5 bases, in that order; junction bases with no gene match: 5. CDR1 and CDR2 from the germline V gene are SNHLY and FYNNEI. This CDR3 has 15 amino acids. Study-wide findings and caveats: With several donors compared, about 5% of naive CD4 clonotypes were shared. Clonotype sharing across donors was expected to vary with sequencing depth.

Deep level was the assay's run setting. Replicate sorted-subset PCRs were loaded with 150 to 250 ng DNA, tens of thousands of T cell genomes. Only in-frame clones appear in the TCRdb table, and some are missing; sequencing was by immunoSEQ multiplex PCR. The sample has millions of clones, 95% seen once. Details on this clone: Its matching antigen is unknown.

Specimen: naive CD4+ T cells sorted from blood. Subset given: CD45RA+ positively selected. This chain uses TRBV2 with TRBJ2-3; TRBD1 aligns across 10 bases. The source is a man between 18 and 29 years old in good health. The CDR3 sequence: CASSERDRGVDTQYF. CDR3 sequence (DNA): TGTGCCAGCAGTGAGAGGGACAGGGGAGTAGATACGCAGTATTTT. Looking up the rest from reference TRBV2 and TRBJ2-3 gives the full variable domain: EPEVTQTPSHQVTQMGQEVILRCVPISNHLYFYWYRQILGQKVEFLVSFYNNEISEKSEIFDDQFSVERPDGSNFTLKIRSTKLEDSAMYFCASSERDRGVDTQYFGPGTRLTVL.